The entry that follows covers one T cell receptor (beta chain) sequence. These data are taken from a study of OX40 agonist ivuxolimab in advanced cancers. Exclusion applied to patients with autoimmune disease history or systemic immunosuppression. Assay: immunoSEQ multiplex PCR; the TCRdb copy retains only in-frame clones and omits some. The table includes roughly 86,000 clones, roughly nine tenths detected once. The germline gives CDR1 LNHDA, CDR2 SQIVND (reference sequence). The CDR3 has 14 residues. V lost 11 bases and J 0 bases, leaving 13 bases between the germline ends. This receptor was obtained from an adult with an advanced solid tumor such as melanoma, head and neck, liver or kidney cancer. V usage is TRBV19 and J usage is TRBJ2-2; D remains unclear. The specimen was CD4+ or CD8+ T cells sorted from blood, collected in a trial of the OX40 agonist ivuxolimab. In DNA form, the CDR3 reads TGTGCCTGTCCATGGTTCCCGAACACCGGGGAGCTGTTTTTT. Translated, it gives CACPWFPNTGELFF.